This record covers a single T cell receptor beta chain. The antigen it recognizes is unknown. Base qualities are not provided; no much larger clone lies one nucleotide away. CD4+ T cells from unexposed donors were collected before the COVID-19 pandemic (2011-2018). After less than 13 days of culture, CD4+ T cells were isolated with the EasySep CD4+ T cell isolation kit. As far as cell numbers permitted, CD4+ T cells from unexposed donors were tested for reactivity against SARS-CoV-2 S and N as well as four spike pools from common cold coronaviruses. PBMCs were cultured at under 2.5 million per well in IMDM supplemented with around 5.1% human AB serum and around 9.2 IU/ml IL-2. Half of the culture medium was replaced with fresh IL-2-containing medium on days 3 and 7. In general, every peptide culture condition was set up in three replicate wells. Leukapheresis product for the unexposed donors was purchased commercially. Ficoll-Paque PLUS gradient centrifugation was used to isolate PBMCs from leukapheresis product or whole blood. PBMCs were either cryopreserved at -140 degrees C or used fresh in the expansion assay. The QIAamp Micro DNA Kit was used to extract genomic DNA from the CD4+ T cells.

Library preparation employed the immunoSEQ multiplex PCR assay. The authors' pipeline ran thus. Preprocessing removed nonproductive sequences and CDR3s not starting with C, not ending with F or W, or shorter than 7 amino acids. Antigen-specific clonotypes were called with the MANAFEST web app on the basis of expansion relative to the reference and to other culture wells. A clone was considered positive if significant expansion relative to the reference culture was observed in 2 of 3 replicate wells at an FDR below 0.05. Positive clones also required significant expansion versus all other tandem wells and an odds ratio above 5. CDR3 homology was quantified as pairwise Levenshtein distance, calculated with the stringdist R package after three terminal residues were trimmed from each end. The table comes from immuneACCESS by way of TCRdb, which keeps in-frame sequences with V and J called. Part of the clones is missing from these tables; in studies checked, under half for an unresolved V gene and the rest for unknown reasons. That table is the source of V, J and clone size, and D and trimming were worked out from the DNA. Across this sample there are about 19,000 clones, with just over 75% seen only once. The biggest ten clones account for 23% of the sample.

This record belongs to a study of CD4 T cells in relation to SARS-CoV-2 and coronaviruses (TCRdb year 2021). Broadly, across the study: In the ViraFEST assay, PBMCs were cultured with antigen for under eleven days, after which TCR beta CDR3s were sequenced to identify clonal expansions specific to the antigen. Shared crossreactive spike epitopes were mapped to their HLA restriction using patient-derived lymphoblastoid cell lines. The Adaptive Biotechnologies TCR-sequencing kit was used to sequence samples from three pre-COVID donors and the naive versus memory experiments, while other data came from Illumina-based sequencing. At the level of individual TCR clonotypes, the study measured memory CD4+ T cell crossreactivity between SARS-CoV-2 spike protein and common cold coronavirus spike proteins. The negative reference condition was either a culture with an HIV-1 Nef peptide pool or a culture with no peptide. A different, Illumina-based TCR-beta assay was used to sequence expansion assays from other donors in the study. Results the study describes overall, beyond this receptor: Since the crossreactivity analysis centred on spike protein, crossreactivity against other viral proteins was not assessed. Small numbers of patients and of tested TCRs limited the study. Compared with monoreactive clones, crossreactive clones had significantly weaker SARS-CoV-2-driven expansion, a result consistent with antigenic imprinting. In about 60% of donors, memory CD4+ clonotypes turned up that crossrecognized SARS-CoV-2 and at least one common cold coronavirus spike. Because no donor provided both pre-pandemic and post-infection samples, tracing the source of pre-existing responses was limited.

V is reduced by 2 bases and J by 2 bases, leaving a spacing of 6 bases between them. The cysteine opens and the phenylalanine closes a CDR3 of 13 amino acids. This entry keeps only the CDR3 DNA: 39 bases, framed from base 1. This clonotype was sampled from a human donor in good health. The receptor chain draws on TRBV12-3 or TRBV12-4 and TRBJ1-1; no D segment can be confidently identified. The sample was CD4+ T cells from PBMCs, cultured in vitro. CDR3 sequence: CASSLNRNTEAFF. The sequenced DNA is TGTGCCAGCAGTTTAAACAGAAACACTGAAGCTTTCTTT.